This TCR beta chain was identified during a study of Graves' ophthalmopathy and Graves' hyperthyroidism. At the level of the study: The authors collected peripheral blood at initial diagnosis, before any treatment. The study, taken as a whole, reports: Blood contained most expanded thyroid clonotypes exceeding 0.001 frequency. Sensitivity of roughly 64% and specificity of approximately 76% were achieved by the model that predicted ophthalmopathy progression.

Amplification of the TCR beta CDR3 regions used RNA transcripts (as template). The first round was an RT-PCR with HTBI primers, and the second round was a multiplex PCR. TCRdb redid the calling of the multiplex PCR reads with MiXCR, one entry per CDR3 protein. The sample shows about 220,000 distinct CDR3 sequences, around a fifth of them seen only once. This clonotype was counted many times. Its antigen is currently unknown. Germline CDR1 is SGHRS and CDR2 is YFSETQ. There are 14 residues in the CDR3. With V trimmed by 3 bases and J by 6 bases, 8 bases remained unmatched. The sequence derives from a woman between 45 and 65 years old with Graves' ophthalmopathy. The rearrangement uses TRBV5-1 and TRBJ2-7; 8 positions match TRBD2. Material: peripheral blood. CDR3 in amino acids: CASSSLAGTVEQYF. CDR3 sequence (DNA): TGCGCCAGCAGCTCCTTAGCGGGAACGGTCGAGCAGTACTTC.